This TCR beta chain emerged from a study of beta chain features in type 1 diabetes. Study findings and constraints: TCRB CDR3s were moderately but significantly shorter in Type 1 diabetes patients in all four CD4+ subsets. Relative to healthy donors, patients appeared to have naive, central memory and Treg TCRB repertoires that were more similar.

Worth noting for this clone: No antigen is known for it.

The whole isolated RNA underwent reverse transcription, so sequencing captured expressed TCRB transcripts. The repertoire was sequenced with immunoSEQ multiplex PCR; TCRdb's copy has only in-frame clones and lacks some. The repertoire includes 16,000 or so clones, more than 70% of them detected once, and around 0.3% sits in the top ten. V gave up 8 bases and J gave up 6 bases; unmatched junction bases: 9. The CDR3 totals 14 residues. Germline CDR1 and CDR2: SGHNT and YENEEA. Sort purity for all populations was recorded as exceeding 98%. The chain uses TRBV11-3 and TRBJ2-2, with 7 bases lining up with TRBD2. Sequenced input: stem cell memory CD4+ T cells from blood. This clonotype was obtained from a woman aged 18-30 years with type 1 diabetes. The CDR3 sequence: CASGGLGSPGELFF. CDR3 nucleotide sequence: TGTGCCAGCGGCGGACTAGGATCTCCCGGGGAGCTGTTTTTT.